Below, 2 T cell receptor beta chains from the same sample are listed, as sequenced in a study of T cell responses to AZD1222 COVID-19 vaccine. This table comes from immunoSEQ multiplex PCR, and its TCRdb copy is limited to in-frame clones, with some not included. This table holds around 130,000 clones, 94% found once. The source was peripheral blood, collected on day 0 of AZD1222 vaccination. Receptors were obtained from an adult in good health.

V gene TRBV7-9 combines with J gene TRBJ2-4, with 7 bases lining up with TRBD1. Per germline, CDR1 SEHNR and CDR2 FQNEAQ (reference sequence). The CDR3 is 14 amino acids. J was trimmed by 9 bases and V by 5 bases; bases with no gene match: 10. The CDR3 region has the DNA TGTGCCAGCAGCCGACAGGGTTTTGGGGGCATTCAGTACTTC. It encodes CASSRQGFGGIQYF.

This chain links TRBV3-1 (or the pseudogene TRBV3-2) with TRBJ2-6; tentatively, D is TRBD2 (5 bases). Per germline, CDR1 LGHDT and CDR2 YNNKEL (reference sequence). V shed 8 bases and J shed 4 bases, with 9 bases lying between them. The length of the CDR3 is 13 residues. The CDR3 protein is CASEVAGANVLTF. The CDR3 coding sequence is TGTGCCAGCGAGGTAGCGGGGGCCAACGTCCTGACTTTC.